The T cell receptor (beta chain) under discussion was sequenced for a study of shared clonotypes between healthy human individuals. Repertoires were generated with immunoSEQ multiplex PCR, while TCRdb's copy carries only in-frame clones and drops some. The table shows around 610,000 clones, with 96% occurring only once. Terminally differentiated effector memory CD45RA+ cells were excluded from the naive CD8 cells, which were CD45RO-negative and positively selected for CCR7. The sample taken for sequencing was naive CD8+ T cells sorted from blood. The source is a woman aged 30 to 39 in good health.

CDR3 in DNA: TGTGCCAGCAGCGTAATGTTCACCGGGGAGCTGTTTTTT. This translates into CASSVMFTGELFF. This chain uses TRBV9 with TRBJ2-2; D is uncertain. With 1 base removed from V and 4 bases from J, the gap between germline ends came to 5 bases. In germline, CDR1 is SGDLS, CDR2 YYNGEE. This CDR3 is built from 13 residues.